The 10 T cell receptor beta chains reported below all come from one sample, sequenced in a study of T-cell memory formation after mild COVID-19. One entry per CDR3 protein results from TCRdb running MiXCR on the 5' RACE reads. Of about 340,000 distinct CDR3 sequences listed, under 25% are singletons. The material sequenced was PBMCs or a T cell subset sorted from them (not recorded which). The receptors shown here come from an adult woman who had mild COVID-19 (a few samples of this study predate the infection). Cell type and time point are not known.

This chain links TRBV5-5 with TRBJ2-2; D is uncertain. V lost 0 bases and J 5 bases, leaving 5 bases between the germline ends. Looked up from germline, CDR1 is SGHKS and CDR2 is YYEKEE (reference sequence). This CDR3 is built from 13 residues. The CDR3 nucleotides are TGTGCCAGCAGCTTGGAACTAACCGGGGAGCTGTTTTTT. Amino acid sequence: CASSLELTGELFF.

This rearrangement joins TRBV5-1 to TRBJ2-2; D possibly matches TRBD1 or TRBD2 (5 bases each). With 0 bases removed from V and 0 bases from J, the gap between germline ends came to 12 bases. The CDR3 is 17 residues long. Germline V gene data show CDR1 as SGHRS and CDR2 as YFSETQ. CDR3 amino acids: CASSLVATGPNTGELFF. CDR3 nucleotides: TGCGCCAGCAGCTTGGTTGCAACGGGACCGAACACCGGGGAGCTGTTTTTT.

There are a few counts of this clonotype. In DNA form, the CDR3 reads TGTGCCACCAGTGAGACCGGCTACGGTCAGCCCCAGCATTTT. Its protein product is CATSETGYGQPQHF. The rearrangement joins TRBV24-1 to TRBJ1-5, with D hard to call. This CDR3 region has 14 residues. V was pared by 4 bases and J by 6 bases, with 12 bases between. CDR1 KGHDR and CDR2 SFDVKD come from the germline V gene.

This clonotype was seen repeatedly, ten times or more. The rearrangement uses TRBV3-1 and TRBJ1-5; D is unresolved. The V end was cut by 5 bases, the J end by 5 bases, with 7 bases between. The CDR3 spans 12 residues. Looked up from germline, CDR1 is LGHDT and CDR2 is YNNKEL (reference sequence). The CDR3 reads CASSSLDQPQHF. CDR3 in DNA: TGTGCCAGCAGCTCGCTGGATCAGCCCCAGCATTTT.

This clonotype was recorded many times. This chain links TRBV5-1 with TRBJ2-1; D is uncertain. Germline CDR1 is SGHRS and CDR2 is YFSETQ. The CDR3 has 11 amino acids. Trimming took 2 bases from V and 11 from J, leaving 8 bases between them. The CDR3 bases are TGCGCCAGCAGCTTAAGCAGTCAGCAGTTCTTC. Residues: CASSLSSQQFF. Full variable domain (rest looked up from reference TRBV5-1 and TRBJ2-1): KAGVTQTPRYLIKTRGQQVTLSCSPISGHRSVSWYQQTPGQGLQFLFEYFSETQRNKGNFPGRFSGRQFSNSRSEMNVSTLELGDSALYLCASSLSSQQFFGPGTRLTVL.

The chain carries TRBV5-6 and TRBJ1-2; D possibly corresponds to TRBD1 (6 bases). Germline CDR1 is SGHDT and CDR2 is YYEEEE. V was shortened by 6 bases and J by 8 bases, with 26 bases between the two germline ends. The CDR3 spans 16 residues. The CDR3 region is CASTSEAGTRRGGYTF. CDR3 bases: TGTGCCAGCACCTCGGAAGCCGGGACAAGGAGAGGGGGCTACACCTTC.

This clonotype has just a few counts. The rearrangement joins TRBV30 to TRBJ2-1, with D tentatively TRBD2 (5 bases). CDR1 is GTSNPN and CDR2 is SVGIG in the germline V gene (reference sequence). V lost 5 bases and J 8 bases, leaving 10 bases between the germline ends. CDR3 length: 11 residues. CDR3 in amino acids: CAWATGDEQFF. The DNA for the CDR3 is TGTGCCTGGGCCACCGGGGATGAGCAGTTCTTC.

The chain links TRBV4-2 to TRBJ1-2; 11 bases fit TRBD1. Trimming at V came to 0 bases and at J to 2 bases, leaving 5 bases not matched to a gene. Germline V gene sequence: CDR1 LGHNA, CDR2 YNFKEQ. This CDR3 region has 17 residues. CDR3 residues: CASSQDFGQGANYGYTF. The CDR3 nucleotides read TGTGCCAGCAGCCAAGATTTCGGACAGGGGGCCAACTATGGCTACACCTTC.

The chain recombines TRBV7-2 with TRBJ2-5; D unresolved. This CDR3 is built from 14 residues. In germline, CDR1 is SGHTA, CDR2 FQGNSA. Between the trimmed V and J ends, which lost 5 bases and 2 bases, there was a span of 12 bases. In DNA, the CDR3 is TGTGCCAGCAGCCCCCCCGGACCGCAAGAGACCCAGTACTTC. It specifies CASSPPGPQETQYF. The full variable domain, completed using reference TRBV7-2 and TRBJ2-5, is GAGVSQSPSNKVTEKGKDVELRCDPISGHTALYWYRQSLGQGLEFLIYFQGNSAPDKSGLPSDRFSAERTGGSVSTLTIQRTQQEDSAVYLCASSPPGPQETQYFGPGTRLLVL.

This clonotype occurred a few times. The V gene is TRBV7-2, the J gene TRBJ2-1; D remains unclear. V gave up 6 bases and J gave up 5 bases, with 17 bases separating them. The CDR3 consists of 15 residues. Germline V lookup: CDR1 SGHTA, CDR2 FQGNSA. The CDR3, as DNA: TGTGCCAGCAGAGCCCTCCCTCTAGTTGACAATGAGCAGTTCTTC. It translates to CASRALPLVDNEQFF.